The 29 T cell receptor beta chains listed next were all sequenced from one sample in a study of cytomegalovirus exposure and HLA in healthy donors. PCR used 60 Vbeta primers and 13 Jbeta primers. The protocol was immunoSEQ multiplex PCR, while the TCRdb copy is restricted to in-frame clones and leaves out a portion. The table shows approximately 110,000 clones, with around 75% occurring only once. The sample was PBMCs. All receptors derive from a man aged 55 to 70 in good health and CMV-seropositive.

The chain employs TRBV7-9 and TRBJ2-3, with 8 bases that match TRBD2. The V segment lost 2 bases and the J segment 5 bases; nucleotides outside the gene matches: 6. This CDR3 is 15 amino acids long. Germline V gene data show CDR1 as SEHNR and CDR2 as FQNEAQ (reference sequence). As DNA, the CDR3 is TGTGCCAGCAGCTTACGGGGGGGCCTGGAAGATACGCAGTATTTT. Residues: CASSLRGGLEDTQYF.

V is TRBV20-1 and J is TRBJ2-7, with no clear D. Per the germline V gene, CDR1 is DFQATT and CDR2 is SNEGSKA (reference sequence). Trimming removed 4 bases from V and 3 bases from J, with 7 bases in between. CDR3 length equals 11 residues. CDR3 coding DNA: TGCAGTGCTAAGCAGGACTACGAGCAGTACTTC. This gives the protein CSAKQDYEQYF.

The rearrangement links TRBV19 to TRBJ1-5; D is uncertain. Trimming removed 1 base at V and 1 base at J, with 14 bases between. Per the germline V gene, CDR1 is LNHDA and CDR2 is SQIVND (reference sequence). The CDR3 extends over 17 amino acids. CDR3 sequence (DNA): TGTGCCAGTAGTATAGTATCCCGACGGGGAAGCAATCAGCCCCAGCATTTT. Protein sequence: CASSIVSRRGSNQPQHF. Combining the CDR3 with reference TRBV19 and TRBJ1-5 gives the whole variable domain DGGITQSPKYLFRKEGQNVTLSCEQNLNHDAMYWYRQDPGQGLRLIYYSQIVNDFQKGDIAEGYSVSREKKESFPLTVTSAQKNPTAFYLCASSIVSRRGSNQPQHFGDGTRLSIL.

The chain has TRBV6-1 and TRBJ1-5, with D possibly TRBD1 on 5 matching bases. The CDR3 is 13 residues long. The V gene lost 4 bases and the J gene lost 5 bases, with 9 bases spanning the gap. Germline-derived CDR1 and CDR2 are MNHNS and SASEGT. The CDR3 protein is CASSGRGDQPQHF. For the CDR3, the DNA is TGTGCCAGCAGTGGACGGGGGGATCAGCCCCAGCATTTT.

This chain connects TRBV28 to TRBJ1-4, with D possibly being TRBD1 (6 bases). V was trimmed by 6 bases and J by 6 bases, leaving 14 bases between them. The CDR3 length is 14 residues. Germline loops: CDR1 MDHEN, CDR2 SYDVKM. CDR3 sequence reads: CASSLDRADEKLFF. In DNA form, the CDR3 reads TGTGCCAGCAGCCTGGACAGAGCTGATGAAAAACTGTTTTTT.

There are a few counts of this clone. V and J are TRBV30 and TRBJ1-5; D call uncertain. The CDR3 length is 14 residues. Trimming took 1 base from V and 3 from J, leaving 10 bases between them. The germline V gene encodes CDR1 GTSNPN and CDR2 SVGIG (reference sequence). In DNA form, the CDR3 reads TGTGCCTGGAGTGCCAATAGCGACAATCAGCCCCAGCATTTT. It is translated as CAWSANSDNQPQHF.

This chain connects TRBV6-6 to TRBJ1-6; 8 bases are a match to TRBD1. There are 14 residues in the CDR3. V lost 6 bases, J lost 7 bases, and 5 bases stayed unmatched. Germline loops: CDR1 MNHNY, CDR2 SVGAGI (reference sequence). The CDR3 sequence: CASRQGAKNSPLHF. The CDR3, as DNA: TGTGCCAGCAGGCAGGGGGCCAAGAATTCACCCCTCCACTTT.

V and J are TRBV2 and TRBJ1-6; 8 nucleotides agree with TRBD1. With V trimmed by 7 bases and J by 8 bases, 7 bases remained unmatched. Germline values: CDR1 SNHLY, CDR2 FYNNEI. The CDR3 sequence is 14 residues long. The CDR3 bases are TGTGCCAGCAACTCGGACAGGGATTATTCACCCCTCCACTTT. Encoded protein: CASNSDRDYSPLHF.

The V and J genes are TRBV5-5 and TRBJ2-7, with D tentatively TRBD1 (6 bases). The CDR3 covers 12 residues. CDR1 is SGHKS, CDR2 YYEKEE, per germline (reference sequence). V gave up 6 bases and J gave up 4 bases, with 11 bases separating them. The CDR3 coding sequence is TGTGCCAGCACCGAACAGGGTTACGAGCAGTACTTC. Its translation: CASTEQGYEQYF.

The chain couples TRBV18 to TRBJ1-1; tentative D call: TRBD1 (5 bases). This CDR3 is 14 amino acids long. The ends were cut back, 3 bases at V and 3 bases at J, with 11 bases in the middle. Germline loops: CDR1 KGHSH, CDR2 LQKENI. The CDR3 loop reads CASSPDPGDTEAFF. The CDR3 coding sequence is TGTGCCAGCTCACCGGACCCGGGGGACACTGAAGCTTTCTTT.

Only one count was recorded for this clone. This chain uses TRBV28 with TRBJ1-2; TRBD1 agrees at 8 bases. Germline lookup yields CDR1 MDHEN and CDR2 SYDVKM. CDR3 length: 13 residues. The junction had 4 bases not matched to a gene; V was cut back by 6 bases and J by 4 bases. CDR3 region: CASSRTGIYGYTF. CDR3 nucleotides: TGTGCCAGCAGCCGGACAGGGATCTATGGCTACACCTTC.

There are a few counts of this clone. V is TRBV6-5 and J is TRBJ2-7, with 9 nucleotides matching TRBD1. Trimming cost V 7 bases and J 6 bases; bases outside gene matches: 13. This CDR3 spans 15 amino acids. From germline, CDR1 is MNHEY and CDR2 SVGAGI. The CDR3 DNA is TGTGCCAGCAACCGGGGACAGGGAAGAATCGGCGAGCAGTACTTC. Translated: CASNRGQGRIGEQYF.

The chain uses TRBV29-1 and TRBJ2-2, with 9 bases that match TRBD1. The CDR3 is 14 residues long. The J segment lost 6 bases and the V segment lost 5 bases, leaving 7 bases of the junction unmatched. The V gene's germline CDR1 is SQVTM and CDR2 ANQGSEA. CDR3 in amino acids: CSVYSGTGPGELFF. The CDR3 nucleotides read TGCAGCGTTTATTCCGGGACAGGGCCCGGGGAGCTGTTTTTT.

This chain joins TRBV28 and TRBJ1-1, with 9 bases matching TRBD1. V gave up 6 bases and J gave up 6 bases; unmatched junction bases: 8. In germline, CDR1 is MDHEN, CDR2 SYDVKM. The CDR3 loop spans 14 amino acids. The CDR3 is CASSSGQGSSEAFF. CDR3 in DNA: TGTGCCAGCAGCTCCGGACAGGGGTCGTCTGAAGCTTTCTTT.

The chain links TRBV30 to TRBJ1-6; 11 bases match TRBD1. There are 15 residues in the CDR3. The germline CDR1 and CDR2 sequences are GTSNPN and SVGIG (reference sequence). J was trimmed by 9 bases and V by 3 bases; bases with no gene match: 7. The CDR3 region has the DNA TGTGCCTGGAGCGAATGGACAGGGGGCCGTTCACCCCTCCACTTT. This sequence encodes CAWSEWTGGRSPLHF.

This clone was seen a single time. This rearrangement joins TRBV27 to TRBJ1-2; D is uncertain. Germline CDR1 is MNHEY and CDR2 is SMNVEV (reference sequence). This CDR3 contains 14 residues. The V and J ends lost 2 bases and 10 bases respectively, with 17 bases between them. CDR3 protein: CASSLVPGSGFYTF. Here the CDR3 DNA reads TGTGCCAGCAGTTTAGTACCGGGAAGTGGGTTCTACACCTTC.

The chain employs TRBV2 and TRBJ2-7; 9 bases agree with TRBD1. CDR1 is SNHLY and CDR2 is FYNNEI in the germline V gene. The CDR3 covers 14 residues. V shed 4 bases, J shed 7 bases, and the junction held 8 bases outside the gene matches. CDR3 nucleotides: TGTGCCAGCAGTGCCCCGGACAGGGGATTGGAGCAGTACTTC. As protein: CASSAPDRGLEQYF.

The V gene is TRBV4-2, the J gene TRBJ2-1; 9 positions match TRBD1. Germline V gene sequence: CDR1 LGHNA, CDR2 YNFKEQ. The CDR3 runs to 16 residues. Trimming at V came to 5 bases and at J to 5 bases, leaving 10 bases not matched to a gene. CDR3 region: CASSIRTGAMDNEQFF. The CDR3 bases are TGTGCCAGCAGCATCAGGACAGGGGCAATGGACAATGAGCAGTTCTTC.

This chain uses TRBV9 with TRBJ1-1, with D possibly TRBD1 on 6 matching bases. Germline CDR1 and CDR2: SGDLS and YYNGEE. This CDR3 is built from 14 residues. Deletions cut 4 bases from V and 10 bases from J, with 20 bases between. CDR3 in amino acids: CASSFEGGPRGAFF. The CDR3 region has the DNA TGTGCCAGCAGCTTCGAGGGGGGGCCCAGGGGAGCTTTCTTT.

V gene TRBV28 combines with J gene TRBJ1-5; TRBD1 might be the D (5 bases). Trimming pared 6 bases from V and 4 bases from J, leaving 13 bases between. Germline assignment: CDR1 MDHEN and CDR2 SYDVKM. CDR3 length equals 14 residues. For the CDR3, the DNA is TGTGCCAGCAGCCTGGGGGGGGAGAATCAGCCCCAGCATTTT. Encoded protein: CASSLGGENQPQHF.

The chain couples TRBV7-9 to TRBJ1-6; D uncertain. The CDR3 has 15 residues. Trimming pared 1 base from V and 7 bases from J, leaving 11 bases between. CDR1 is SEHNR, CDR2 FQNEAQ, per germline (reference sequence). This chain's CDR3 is CASSLGGIKNSPLHF. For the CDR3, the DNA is TGTGCCAGCAGCTTAGGAGGGATAAAAAATTCACCCCTCCACTTT.

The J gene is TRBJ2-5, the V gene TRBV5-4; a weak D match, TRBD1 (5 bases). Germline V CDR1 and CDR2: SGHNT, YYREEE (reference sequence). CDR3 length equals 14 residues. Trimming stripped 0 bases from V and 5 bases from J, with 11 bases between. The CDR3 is CASSLGSGMETQYF. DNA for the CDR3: TGTGCCAGCAGCTTGGGGTCAGGGATGGAGACCCAGTACTTC.

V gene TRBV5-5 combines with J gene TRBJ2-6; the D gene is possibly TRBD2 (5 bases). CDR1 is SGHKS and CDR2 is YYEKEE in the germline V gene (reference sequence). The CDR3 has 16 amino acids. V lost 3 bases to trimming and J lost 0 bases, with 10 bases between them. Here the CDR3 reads CASSSSAVSGANVLTF. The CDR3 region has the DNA TGTGCCAGCAGCTCCTCAGCGGTCTCTGGGGCCAACGTCCTGACTTTC.

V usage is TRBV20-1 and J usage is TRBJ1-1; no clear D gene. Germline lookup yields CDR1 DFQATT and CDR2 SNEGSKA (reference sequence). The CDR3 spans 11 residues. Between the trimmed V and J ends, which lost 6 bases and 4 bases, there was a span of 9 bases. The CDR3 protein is CSAIEGTEAFF. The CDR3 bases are TGCAGTGCCATTGAGGGCACTGAAGCTTTCTTT.

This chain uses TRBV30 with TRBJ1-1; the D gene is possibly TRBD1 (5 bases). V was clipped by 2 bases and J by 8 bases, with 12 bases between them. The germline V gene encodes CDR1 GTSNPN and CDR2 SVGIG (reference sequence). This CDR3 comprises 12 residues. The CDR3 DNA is TGTGCCTGGAGTACCCGGACACAGGAAGCTTTCTTT. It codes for CAWSTRTQEAFF. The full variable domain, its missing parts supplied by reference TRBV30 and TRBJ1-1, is SQTIHQWPATLVQPVGSPLSLECTVEGTSNPNLYWYRQAAGRGLQLLFYSVGIGQISSEVPQNLSASRPQDRQFILSSKKLLLSDSGFYLCAWSTRTQEAFFGQGTRLTVV.

The CDR3 nucleotides are TGTGCCAGCAGTACCCGGACAGTTTTAAGTTCACCCCTCCACTTT. The encoded protein is CASSTRTVLSSPLHF. The chain combines TRBV6-5 with TRBJ1-6, with D possibly being TRBD1 (6 bases). Trimming pared 5 bases from V and 9 bases from J, leaving 17 bases between. The CDR3 totals 15 residues. CDR1 is MNHEY, CDR2 SVGAGI, per germline.

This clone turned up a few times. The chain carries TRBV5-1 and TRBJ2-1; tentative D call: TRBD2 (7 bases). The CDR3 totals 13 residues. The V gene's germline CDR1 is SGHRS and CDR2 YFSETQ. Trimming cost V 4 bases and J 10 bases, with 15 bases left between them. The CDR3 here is CASSGGGAGEQFF. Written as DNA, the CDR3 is TGCGCCAGCAGCGGCGGGGGCGCCGGCGAGCAGTTCTTC.

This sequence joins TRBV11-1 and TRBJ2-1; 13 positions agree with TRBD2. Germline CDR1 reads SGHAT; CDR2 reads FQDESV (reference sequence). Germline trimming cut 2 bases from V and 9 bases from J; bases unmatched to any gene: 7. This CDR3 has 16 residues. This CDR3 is CASSLSTSGGAGEQFF. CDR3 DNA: TGTGCCAGCAGCTTATCAACTAGCGGGGGGGCAGGTGAGCAGTTCTTC.

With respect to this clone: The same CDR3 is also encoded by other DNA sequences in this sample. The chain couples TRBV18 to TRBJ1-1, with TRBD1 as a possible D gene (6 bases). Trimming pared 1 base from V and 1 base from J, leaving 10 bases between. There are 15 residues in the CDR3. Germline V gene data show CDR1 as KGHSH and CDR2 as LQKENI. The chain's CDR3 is CASSPQGVGNTEAFF. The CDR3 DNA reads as TGTGCCAGCTCACCACAGGGGGTAGGGAACACTGAAGCTTTCTTT. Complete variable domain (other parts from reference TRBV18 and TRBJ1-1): NAGVMQNPRHLVRRRGQEARLRCSPMKGHSHVYWYRQLPEEGLKFMVYLQKENIIDESGMPKERFSAEFPKEGPSILRIQQVVRGDSAAYFCASSPQGVGNTEAFFGQGTRLTVV.